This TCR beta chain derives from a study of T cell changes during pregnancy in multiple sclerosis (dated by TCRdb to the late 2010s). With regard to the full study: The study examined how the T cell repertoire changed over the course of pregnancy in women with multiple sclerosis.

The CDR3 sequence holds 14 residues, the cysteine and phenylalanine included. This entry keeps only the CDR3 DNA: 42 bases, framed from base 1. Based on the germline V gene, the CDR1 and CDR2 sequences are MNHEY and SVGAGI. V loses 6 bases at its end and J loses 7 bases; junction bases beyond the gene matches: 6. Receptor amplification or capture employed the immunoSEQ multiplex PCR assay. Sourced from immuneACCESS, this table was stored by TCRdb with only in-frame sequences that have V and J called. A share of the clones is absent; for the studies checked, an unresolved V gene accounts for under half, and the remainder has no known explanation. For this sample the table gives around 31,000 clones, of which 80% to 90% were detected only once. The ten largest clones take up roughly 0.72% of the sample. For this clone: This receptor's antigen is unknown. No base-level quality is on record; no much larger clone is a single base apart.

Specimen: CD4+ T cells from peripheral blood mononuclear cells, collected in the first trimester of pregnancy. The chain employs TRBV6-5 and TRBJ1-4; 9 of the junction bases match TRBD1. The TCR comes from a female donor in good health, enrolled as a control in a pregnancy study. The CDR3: CASRLGQGGEKLFF. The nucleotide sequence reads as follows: TGTGCCAGCAGACTGGGACAGGGAGGTGAAAAACTGTTTTTT.